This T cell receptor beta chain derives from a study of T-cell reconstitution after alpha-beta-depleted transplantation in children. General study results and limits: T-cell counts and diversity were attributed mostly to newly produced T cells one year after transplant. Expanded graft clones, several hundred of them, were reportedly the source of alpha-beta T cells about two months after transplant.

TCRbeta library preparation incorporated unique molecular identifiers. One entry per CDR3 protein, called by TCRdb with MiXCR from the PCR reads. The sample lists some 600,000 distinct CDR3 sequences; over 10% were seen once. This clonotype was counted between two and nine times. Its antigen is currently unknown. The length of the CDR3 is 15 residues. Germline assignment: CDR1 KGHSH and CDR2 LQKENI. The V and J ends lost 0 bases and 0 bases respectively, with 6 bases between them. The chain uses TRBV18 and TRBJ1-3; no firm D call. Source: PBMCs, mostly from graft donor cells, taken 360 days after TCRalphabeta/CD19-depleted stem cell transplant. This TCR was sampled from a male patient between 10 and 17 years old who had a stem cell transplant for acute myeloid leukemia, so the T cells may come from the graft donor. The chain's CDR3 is CASSPPVPSGNTIYF. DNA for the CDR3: TGTGCCAGCTCACCACCGGTCCCCTCTGGAAACACCATATATTTT.